Below, one T cell receptor (beta chain) is given with its context. This record belongs to a study of early T cells in non-severe SARS-CoV-2 infection. From the 5' RACE reads, TCRdb called clonotypes with MiXCR, one entry per CDR3 protein. This sample has 55,000 or so distinct CDR3 sequences, with about 7.1% found just once. The V gene's germline CDR1 is LNHDA and CDR2 SQIVND (reference sequence). There are 15 residues in the CDR3. Trimming shortened V by 7 bases and J by 4 bases, and 17 bases separated the two germline ends. The chain joins TRBV19 to TRBJ1-3; TRBD1 might be the D (6 bases). Sequencing was performed on whole blood, taken at baseline. This TCR was sampled from an adult who was a healthcare worker with PCR-confirmed SARS-CoV-2 infection or an uninfected control (not recorded which). CDR3 coding DNA: TGTGCCAGTACCATCTTTCAGGGGCTCGGAAACACCATATATTTT. Protein: CASTIFQGLGNTIYF.